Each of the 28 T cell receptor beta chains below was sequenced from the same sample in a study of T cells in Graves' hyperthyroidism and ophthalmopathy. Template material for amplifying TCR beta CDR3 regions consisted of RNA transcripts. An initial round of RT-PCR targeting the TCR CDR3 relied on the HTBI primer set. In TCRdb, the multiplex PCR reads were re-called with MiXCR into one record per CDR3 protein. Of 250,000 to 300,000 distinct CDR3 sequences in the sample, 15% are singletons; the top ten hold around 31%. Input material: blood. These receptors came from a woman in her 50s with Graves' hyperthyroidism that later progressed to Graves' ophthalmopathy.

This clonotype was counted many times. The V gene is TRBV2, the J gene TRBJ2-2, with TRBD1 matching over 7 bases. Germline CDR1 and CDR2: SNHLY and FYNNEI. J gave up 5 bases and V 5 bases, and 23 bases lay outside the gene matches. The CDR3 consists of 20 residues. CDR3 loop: CASSPSLDRELLEETGELFF. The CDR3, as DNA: TGTGCCAGCAGTCCTTCTCTCGACAGGGAACTTCTTGAAGAAACCGGGGAGCTGTTTTTT.

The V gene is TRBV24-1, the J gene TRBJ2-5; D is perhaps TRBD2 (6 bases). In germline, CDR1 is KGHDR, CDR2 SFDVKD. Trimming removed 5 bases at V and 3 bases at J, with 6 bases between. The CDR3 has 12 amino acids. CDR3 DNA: TGTGCCACCAGTGGGGGGGAAGAGACCCAGTACTTC. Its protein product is CATSGGEETQYF.

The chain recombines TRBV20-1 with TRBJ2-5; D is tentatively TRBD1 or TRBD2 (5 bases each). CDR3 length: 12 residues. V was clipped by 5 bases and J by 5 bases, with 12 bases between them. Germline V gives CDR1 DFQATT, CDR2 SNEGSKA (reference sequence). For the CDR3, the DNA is TGCAGTGCTGTCTCGAGGGGCGAGACCCAGTACTTC. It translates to CSAVSRGETQYF.

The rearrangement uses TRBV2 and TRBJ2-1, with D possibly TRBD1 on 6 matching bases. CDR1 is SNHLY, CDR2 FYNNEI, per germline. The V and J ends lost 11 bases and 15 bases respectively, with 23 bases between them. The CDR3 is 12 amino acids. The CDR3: CASVSSVGALFF. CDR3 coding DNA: TGTGCCTCAGTTTCTTCGGTGGGGGCCCTGTTCTTC.

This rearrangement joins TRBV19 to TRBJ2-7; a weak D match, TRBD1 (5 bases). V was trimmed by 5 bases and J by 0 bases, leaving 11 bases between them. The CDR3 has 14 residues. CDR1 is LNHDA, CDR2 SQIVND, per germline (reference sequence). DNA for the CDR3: TGTGCCAGTAGTGCTTACAGGAGCTCCTACGAGCAGTACTTC. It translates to CASSAYRSSYEQYF.

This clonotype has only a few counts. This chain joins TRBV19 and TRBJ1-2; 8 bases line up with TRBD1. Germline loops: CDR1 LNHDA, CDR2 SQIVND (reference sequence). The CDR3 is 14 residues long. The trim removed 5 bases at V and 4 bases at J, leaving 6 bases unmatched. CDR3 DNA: TGTGCCAGTAGTGGCGGGACAGGAGTCTATGGCTACACCTTC. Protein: CASSGGTGVYGYTF.

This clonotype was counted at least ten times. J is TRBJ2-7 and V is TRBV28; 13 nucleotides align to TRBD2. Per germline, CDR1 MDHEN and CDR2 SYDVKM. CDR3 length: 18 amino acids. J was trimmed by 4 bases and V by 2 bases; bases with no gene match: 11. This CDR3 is CASSLKGGTSGMRYEQYF. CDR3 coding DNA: TGTGCCAGCAGTTTAAAAGGCGGGACTAGCGGGATGAGGTACGAGCAGTACTTC.

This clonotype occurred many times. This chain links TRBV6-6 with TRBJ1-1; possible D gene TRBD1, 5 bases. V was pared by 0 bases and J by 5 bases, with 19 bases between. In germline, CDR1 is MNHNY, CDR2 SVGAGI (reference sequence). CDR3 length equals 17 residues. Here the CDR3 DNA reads TGTGCCAGCAGTTACTCGTTAGAAGGGGCTTCGGGGACTGAAGCTTTCTTT. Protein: CASSYSLEGASGTEAFF.

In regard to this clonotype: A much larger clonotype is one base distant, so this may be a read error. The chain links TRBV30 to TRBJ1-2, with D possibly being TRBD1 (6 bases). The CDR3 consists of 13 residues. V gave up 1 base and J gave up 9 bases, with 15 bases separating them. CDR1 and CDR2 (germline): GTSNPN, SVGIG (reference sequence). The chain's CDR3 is CAWSGGRRGSYTF. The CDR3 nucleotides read TGTGCCTGGAGTGGAGGGAGAAGGGGGAGCTACACCTTC. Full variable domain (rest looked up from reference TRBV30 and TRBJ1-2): SQTIHQWPATLVQPVGSPLSLECTVEGTSNPNLYWYRQAAGRGLQLLFYSVGIGQISSEVPQNLSASRPQDRQFILSSKKLLLSDSGFYLCAWSGGRRGSYTFGSGTRLTVV.

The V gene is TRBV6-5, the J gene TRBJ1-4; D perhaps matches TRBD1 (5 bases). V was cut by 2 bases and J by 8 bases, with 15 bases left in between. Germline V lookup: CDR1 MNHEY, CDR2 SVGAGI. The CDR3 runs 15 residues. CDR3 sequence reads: CASSYSGGSGEKLFF. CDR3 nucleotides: TGTGCCAGCAGTTACAGCGGGGGTTCAGGAGAAAAACTGTTTTTT.

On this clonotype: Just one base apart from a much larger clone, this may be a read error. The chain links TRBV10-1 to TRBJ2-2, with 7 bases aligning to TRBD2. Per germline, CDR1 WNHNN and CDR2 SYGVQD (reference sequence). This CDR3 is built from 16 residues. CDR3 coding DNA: TGCGCCAGCAGTACTAGCGCCATACCGAACACCGGGGAGCTGCTTTTT. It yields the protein CASSTSAIPNTGELLF.

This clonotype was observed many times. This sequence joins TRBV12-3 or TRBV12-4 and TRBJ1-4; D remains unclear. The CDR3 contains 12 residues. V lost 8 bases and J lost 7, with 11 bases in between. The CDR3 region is CASAPRGEKLFF. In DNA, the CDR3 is TGTGCCAGCGCCCCTAGAGGTGAAAAACTGTTTTTT.

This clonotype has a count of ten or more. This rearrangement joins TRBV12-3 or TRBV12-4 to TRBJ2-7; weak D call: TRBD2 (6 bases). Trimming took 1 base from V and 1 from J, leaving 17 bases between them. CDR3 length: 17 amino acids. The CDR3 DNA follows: TGTGCCAGCAGTTTAGGCCCTGGGCGGGGCGGATCCTACGAGCAGTACTTC. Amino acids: CASSLGPGRGGSYEQYF.

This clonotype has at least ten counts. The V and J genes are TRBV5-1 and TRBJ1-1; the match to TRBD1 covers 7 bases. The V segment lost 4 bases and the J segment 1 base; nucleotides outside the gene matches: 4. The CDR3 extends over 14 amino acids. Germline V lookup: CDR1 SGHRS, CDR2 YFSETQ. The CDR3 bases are TGCGCCAGCAGCGCCGGGACAGCGAACACTGAAGCTTTCTTT. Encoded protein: CASSAGTANTEAFF.

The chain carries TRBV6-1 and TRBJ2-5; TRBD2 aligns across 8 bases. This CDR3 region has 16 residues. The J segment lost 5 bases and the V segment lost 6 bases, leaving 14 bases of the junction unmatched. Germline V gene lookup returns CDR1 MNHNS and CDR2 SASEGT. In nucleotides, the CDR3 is TGTGCCAGCAGAGACTACGGGGGGGCCGACTGGGAGACCCAGTACTTC. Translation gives CASRDYGGADWETQYF.

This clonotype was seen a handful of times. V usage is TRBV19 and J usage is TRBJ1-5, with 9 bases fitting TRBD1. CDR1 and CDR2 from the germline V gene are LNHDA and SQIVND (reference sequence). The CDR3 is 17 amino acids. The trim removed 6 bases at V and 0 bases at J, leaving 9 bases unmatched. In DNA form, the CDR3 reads TGTGCCAGTAGAATCGGGACAGGGTTATATAGCAATCAGCCCCAGCATTTT. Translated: CASRIGTGLYSNQPQHF.

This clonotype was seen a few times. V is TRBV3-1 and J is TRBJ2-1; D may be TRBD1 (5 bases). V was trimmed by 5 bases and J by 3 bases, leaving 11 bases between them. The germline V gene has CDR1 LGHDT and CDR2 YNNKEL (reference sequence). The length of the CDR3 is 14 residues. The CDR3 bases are TGTGCCAGCAGCTCCTATCAGGGCTACAATGAGCAGTTCTTC. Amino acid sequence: CASSSYQGYNEQFF.

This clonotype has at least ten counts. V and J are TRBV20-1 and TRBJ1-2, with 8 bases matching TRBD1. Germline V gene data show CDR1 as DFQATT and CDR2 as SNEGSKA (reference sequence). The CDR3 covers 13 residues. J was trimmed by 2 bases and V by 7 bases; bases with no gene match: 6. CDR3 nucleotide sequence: TGCAGTGGTCTCGACAGGGGAAACTATGGCTACACCTTC. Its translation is CSGLDRGNYGYTF.

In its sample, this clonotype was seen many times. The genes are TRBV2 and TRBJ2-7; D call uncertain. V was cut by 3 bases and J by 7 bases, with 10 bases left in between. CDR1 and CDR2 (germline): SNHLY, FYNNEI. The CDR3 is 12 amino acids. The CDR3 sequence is CASSDLIREQYF. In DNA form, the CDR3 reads TGTGCCAGCAGTGATTTAATAAGGGAGCAGTACTTC.

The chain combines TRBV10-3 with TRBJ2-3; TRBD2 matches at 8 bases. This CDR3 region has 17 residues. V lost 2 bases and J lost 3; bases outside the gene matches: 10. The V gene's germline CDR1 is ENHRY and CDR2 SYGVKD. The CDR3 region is CAISELASGPGTDTQYF. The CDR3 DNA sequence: TGTGCCATCAGTGAGCTGGCTAGCGGGCCGGGAACAGATACGCAGTATTTT.

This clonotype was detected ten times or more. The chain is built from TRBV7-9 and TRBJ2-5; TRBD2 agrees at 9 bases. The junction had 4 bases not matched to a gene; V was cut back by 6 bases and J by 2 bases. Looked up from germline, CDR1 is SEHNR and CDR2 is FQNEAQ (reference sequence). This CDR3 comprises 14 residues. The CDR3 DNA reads TGTGCCAGCAGGCCCACTAGCGGGCAAGAGACCCAGTACTTC. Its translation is CASRPTSGQETQYF.

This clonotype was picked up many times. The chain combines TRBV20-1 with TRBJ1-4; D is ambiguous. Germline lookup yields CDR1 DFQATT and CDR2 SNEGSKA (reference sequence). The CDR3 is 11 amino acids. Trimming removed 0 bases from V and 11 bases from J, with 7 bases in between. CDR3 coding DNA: TGCAGTGCTAGAGACCGTCCTAAACTGTTTTTT. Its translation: CSARDRPKLFF.

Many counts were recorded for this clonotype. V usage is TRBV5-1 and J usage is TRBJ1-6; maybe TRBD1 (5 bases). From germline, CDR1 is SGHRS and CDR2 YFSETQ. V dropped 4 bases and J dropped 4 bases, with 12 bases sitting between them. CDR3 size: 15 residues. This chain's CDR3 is CASSARETYNSPLHF. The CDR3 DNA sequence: TGCGCCAGCAGCGCCAGGGAGACTTATAATTCACCCCTCCACTTT.

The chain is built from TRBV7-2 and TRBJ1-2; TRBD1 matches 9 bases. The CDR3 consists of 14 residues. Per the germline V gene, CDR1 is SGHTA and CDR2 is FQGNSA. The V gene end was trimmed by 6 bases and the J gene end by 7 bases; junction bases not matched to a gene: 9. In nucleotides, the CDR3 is TGTGCCAGCAGACGAGAGGACAGGGGACGTGGCTACACCTTC. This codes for CASRREDRGRGYTF.

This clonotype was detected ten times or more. CDR3 DNA sequence: TGTGCCAGCAGTACCCGATGGGGGAGCGAGCAGTACTTC. It translates to CASSTRWGSEQYF. J is TRBJ2-7 and V is TRBV11-2; TRBD1 or TRBD2 may be the D gene (5 bases each). Trimming took 6 bases from V and 6 from J, leaving 15 bases between them. The germline V gene encodes CDR1 SGHAT and CDR2 FQNNGV. CDR3 size: 13 residues.

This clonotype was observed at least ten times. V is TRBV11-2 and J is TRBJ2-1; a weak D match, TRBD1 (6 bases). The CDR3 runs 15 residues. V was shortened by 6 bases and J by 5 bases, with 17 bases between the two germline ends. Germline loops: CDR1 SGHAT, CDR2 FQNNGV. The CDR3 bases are TGTGCCAGCAGGCCGGTTGGACAGAAAGACAATGAGCAGTTCTTC. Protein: CASRPVGQKDNEQFF.

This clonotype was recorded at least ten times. The CDR3 reads CSARSAGGLNEQFF. CDR3 in DNA: TGCAGTGCTAGGTCGGCGGGAGGCCTCAATGAGCAGTTCTTC. This chain connects TRBV20-1 to TRBJ2-1; the match to TRBD2 covers 8 bases. Germline CDR1 is DFQATT and CDR2 is SNEGSKA (reference sequence). Trimming at V came to 3 bases and at J to 6 bases, leaving 7 bases not matched to a gene. The CDR3 sequence is 14 residues long.

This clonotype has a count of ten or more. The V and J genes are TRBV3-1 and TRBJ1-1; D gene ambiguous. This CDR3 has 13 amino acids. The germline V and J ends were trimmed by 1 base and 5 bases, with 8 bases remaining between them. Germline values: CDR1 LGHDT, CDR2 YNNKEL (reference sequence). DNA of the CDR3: TGTGCCAGCAGCCAAGCGGGAGGAACTGAAGCTTTCTTT. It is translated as CASSQAGGTEAFF. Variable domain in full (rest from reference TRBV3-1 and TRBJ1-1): DTAVSQTPKYLVTQMGNDKSIKCEQNLGHDTMYWYKQDSKKFLKIMFSYNNKELIINETVPNRFSPKSPDKAHLNLHINSLELGDSAVYFCASSQAGGTEAFFGQGTRLTVV.